The source of this T cell receptor beta chain is a study of radiotherapy plus CTLA-4 blockade in lung cancer. Broader study findings: Some TCR clones had been derived from tumors. These clones expanded in peripheral blood after radiotherapy plus ipilimumab.

This clone was seen once. Its target is not known. Here immunoSEQ multiplex PCR was the method, and the copy in TCRdb shows in-frame clones only, minus some. Among around 130,000 clones, about 90% were seen once, and the ten largest hold 5.5% to 8.5%. Germline V gene data show CDR1 as MNHEY and CDR2 as SMNVEV (reference sequence). The junction had 10 bases not matched to a gene; V was cut back by 5 bases and J by 4 bases. This CDR3 is built from 16 residues. The sample was peripheral blood, taken from a patient treated with radiotherapy plus ipilimumab. The TCR was taken from a human donor with non-small cell lung cancer that progressed on radiotherapy plus ipilimumab. V and J are TRBV27 and TRBJ2-3; 9 positions match TRBD2. The DNA of the CDR3 is TGTGCCAGCAGTATTAGCGGGAGTGGTCGGGCAGATACGCAGTATTTT. Amino acid sequence: CASSISGSGRADTQYF.